A selection of T cell receptor beta chains follows, all from one sample in a study of high-grade serous ovarian cancer treatment subgroups. Clones were sequenced by immunoSEQ multiplex PCR, and TCRdb holds only the in-frame ones, with some missing. The sample includes thousands of clones, 82% of them seen just once. The source material was tumor tissue. The receptors were gathered from a human donor with high-grade serous ovarian cancer. CDR3s include the opening cysteine and the closing phenylalanine or tryptophan. A D gene is named only where the DNA matches it firmly. Clone size is stated in some rows and not others, as once, few, many or a class when expanded.

d_call	cdr3_length	clone_size	j_call	v_call	cdr3_aa	cdr3_nt
.	15	once	TRBJ2-1	TRBV9	CASSLGPTGMDEQFF	TGTGCCAGCAGCCTGGGCCCTACAGGTATGGATGAGCAGTTCTTC
TRBD1	15	.	TRBJ1-5	TRBV6-5	CASRSTGGWSQPQHF	TGTGCCAGCAGATCTACAGGGGGCTGGAGTCAGCCCCAGCATTTT
TRBD1	18	.	TRBJ1-1	TRBV14	CASSQYRGRRGRSTEAFF	TGTGCCAGCAGCCAATACAGGGGTCGAAGGGGAAGGAGCACTGAAGCTTTCTTT
TRBD1	15	.	TRBJ1-2	TRBV7-9	CASSTGTDYNYGYTF	TGTGCCAGCAGCACAGGGACAGACTATAACTATGGCTACACCTTC
.	14	.	TRBJ2-7	TRBV7-9	CASSLGGGSTEQYF	TGTGCCAGCAGCTTAGGAGGGGGTAGCACCGAGCAGTACTTC
TRBD2	16	few	TRBJ2-3	TRBV28	CASSTSGGFPTDTQYF	TGTGCCAGCAGTACTAGCGGGGGGTTCCCCACAGATACGCAGTATTTT
.	14	.	TRBJ2-7	TRBV19	CASSIETGPYEQYF	TGTGCCAGTAGTATAGAAACGGGCCCCTACGAGCAGTACTTC
.	16	once	TRBJ2-5	TRBV7-2	CASSPNHGTPPPDQYF	TGTGCCAGCAGCCCAAACCACGGGACTCCACCGCCGGACCAGTACTTC
.	14	.	TRBJ1-1	TRBV5-6	CASSLVGARTEAFF	TGTGCCAGCAGCTTGGTAGGGGCCCGGACTGAAGCTTTCTTT
.	16	.	TRBJ2-1	TRBV7-9	CASSLSGGDGYNEQFF	TGTGCCAGCAGCCTTTCCGGTGGGGACGGCTACAATGAGCAGTTCTTC
TRBD1	16	.	TRBJ1-1	TRBV19	CASSMSGTVINTEAFF	TGTGCCAGTAGTATGTCTGGGACAGTGATAAACACTGAAGCTTTCTTT
.	16	.	TRBJ2-2	TRBV19	CASSIWSSMDTGELFF	TGTGCCAGTAGTATTTGGTCCTCTATGGACACCGGGGAGCTGTTTTTT
TRBD1	17	few	TRBJ2-7	TRBV28	CASSPSPGQGTRYEQYF	TGTGCCAGCAGTCCTTCACCGGGACAGGGAACTCGCTACGAGCAGTACTTC
TRBD1	14	.	TRBJ2-7	TRBV30	CAWSTRTGDYEQYF	TGTGCCTGGAGTACGAGGACAGGGGATTACGAGCAGTACTTC
TRBD2	15	.	TRBJ2-5	TRBV28	CASITRTGGRETQYF	TGTGCCAGCATCACCAGGACGGGGGGACGGGAGACCCAGTACTTC
.	14	.	TRBJ1-6	TRBV6-1	CASSEWANNSPLHF	TGTGCCAGCAGTGAATGGGCTAATAATTCACCCCTCCACTTT
TRBD1	15	.	TRBJ1-1	TRBV2	CASIPGQLMNTEAFF	TGTGCCAGCATACCGGGACAGCTCATGAACACTGAAGCTTTCTTT
TRBD1	14	.	TRBJ1-1	TRBV5-1	CASRSQGAGTEAFF	TGCGCCAGCAGATCACAGGGGGCCGGCACTGAAGCTTTCTTT
.	10	.	TRBJ1-2	TRBV20-1	CSAPSSGYTF	TGCAGTGCTCCCTCTAGTGGCTACACCTTC
TRBD2	15	few	TRBJ2-3	TRBV7-2	CASSLDGGYSDTQYF	TGTGCCAGCAGCTTAGACGGGGGGTATTCAGATACGCAGTATTTT
.	14	few	TRBJ1-3	TRBV4-1	CASSQERSGNTIYF	TGCGCCAGCAGCCAAGAGCGCTCTGGAAACACCATATATTTT
.	13	.	TRBJ1-5	TRBV7-8	CASSSVSNQPQHF	TGTGCCAGCAGCTCCGTTAGCAATCAGCCCCAGCATTTT
TRBD2	12	few	TRBJ2-7	TRBV7-2	CASSSGTTEQYF	TGTGCCAGCAGCTCAGGGACTACCGAGCAGTACTTC